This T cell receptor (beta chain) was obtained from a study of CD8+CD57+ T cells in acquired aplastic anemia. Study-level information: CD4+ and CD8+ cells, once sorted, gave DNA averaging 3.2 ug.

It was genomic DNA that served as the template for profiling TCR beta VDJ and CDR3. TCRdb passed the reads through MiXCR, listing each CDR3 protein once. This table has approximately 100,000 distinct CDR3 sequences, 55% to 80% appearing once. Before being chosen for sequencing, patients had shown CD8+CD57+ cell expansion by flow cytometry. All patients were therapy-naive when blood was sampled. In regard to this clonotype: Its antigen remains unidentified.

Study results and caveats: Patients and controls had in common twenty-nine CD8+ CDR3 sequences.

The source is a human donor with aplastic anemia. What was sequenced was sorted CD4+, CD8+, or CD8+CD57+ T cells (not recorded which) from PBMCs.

CDR3 sequence reads: CSPSGAAAQETQYF. The DNA for the CDR3 is TGCAGCCCGAGTGGGGCGGCCGCCCAAGAGACCCAGTACTTC. The chain links TRBV29-1 to TRBJ2-5, with D possibly being TRBD1 (5 bases). CDR1 is SQVTM, CDR2 ANQGSEA, per germline. V dropped 8 bases and J dropped 1 base, with 17 bases sitting between them. This CDR3 is built from 14 residues.